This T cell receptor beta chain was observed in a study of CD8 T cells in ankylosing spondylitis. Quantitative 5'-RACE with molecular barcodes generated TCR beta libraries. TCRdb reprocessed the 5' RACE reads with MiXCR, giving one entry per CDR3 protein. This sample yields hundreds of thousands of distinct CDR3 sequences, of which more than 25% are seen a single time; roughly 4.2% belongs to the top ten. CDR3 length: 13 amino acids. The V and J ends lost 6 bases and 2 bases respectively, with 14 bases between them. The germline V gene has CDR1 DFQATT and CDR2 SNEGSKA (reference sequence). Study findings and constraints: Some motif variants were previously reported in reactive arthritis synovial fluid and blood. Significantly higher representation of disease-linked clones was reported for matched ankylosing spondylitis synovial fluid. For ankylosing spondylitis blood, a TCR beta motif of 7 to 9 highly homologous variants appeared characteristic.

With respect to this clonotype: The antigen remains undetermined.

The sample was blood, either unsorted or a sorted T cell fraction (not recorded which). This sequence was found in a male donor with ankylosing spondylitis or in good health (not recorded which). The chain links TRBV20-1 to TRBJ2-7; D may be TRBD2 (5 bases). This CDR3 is CSAPRESPYEQYF. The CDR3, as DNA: TGCAGTGCCCCGAGGGAGTCTCCCTACGAGCAGTACTTC.